This TCR beta chain was captured by sequencing in a study of beta chain features in type 1 diabetes. Study-wide results and caveats: A closer apparent resemblance between naive, central memory and Treg TCRB repertoires was seen in patients than in healthy donors. Researchers could not determine here whether HLA type influences TCRB rearrangement. Lower insertion and higher deletion counts appeared at VDJ junctions in type 1 diabetes patients. Moderately but significantly shorter TCRB CDR3s were found in Type 1 diabetes patients in all four CD4+ subsets.

V lost 2 bases and J lost 9; bases outside the gene matches: 3. CDR3 length: 14 amino acids. The germline V gene encodes CDR1 SEHNR and CDR2 FQNEAQ (reference sequence). The entirety of the isolated RNA underwent reverse transcription, so expressed TCRB transcripts were sequenced. Repertoires were generated with immunoSEQ multiplex PCR, while TCRdb's copy carries only in-frame clones and drops some. The data hold about 650,000 clones, with 9.5% to 15% observed a single time. Turning to this clone: As yet, its antigen is unknown.

The sequencing input was naive CD4+ T cells from blood. The clonotype originates from a man in his thirties or forties with type 1 diabetes. The gene calls are TRBV7-9 and TRBJ2-1, with TRBD2 identical over 11 bases. CDR3 amino acids: CASSLTSGGGEQFF. The CDR3 DNA is TGTGCCAGCAGCTTAACTAGCGGGGGTGGTGAGCAGTTCTTC.